The clone carrying this T cell receptor beta chain was observed a handful of times. Its matching antigen is unknown. Peripheral blood was drawn, 7.5 to 10 milliliters per donor. The sample belongs to a study of blood T cells in healthy people across ages. Study outcomes and limitations: Greater diversity and more naive CD4+ cells were seen in long-lived donors than in aged donors. Older age coincided with a roughly linear decline in TCR beta diversity per million T cells.

Sample-barcoded 5' priming and a J-beta primer mix drove a second PCR of about 6 to 11 cycles. Any given sample supplied a minimum of 2.5 million CDR3-containing paired-end reads. TCRdb used MiXCR to reprocess the 5' RACE reads, holding one entry per CDR3 protein. Of 920,000 or so distinct CDR3 sequences listed, 40% to 55% are singletons. Germline CDR1 LGHNA, CDR2 YNFKEQ. This CDR3 contains 14 residues. The V gene end was trimmed by 1 base and the J gene end by 2 bases; junction bases not matched to a gene: 1. The receptor was derived from an older woman in good health. The V call is TRBV4-2, the J call TRBJ2-7; 8 positions agree with TRBD2. The sequencing sample was made of blood. The CDR3 reads CASSQAGGAYEQYF. The CDR3, as DNA: TGTGCCAGCAGCCAAGCGGGGGGGGCCTACGAGCAGTACTTC.